Included here is one T cell receptor (beta chain) sequence, with context. This entry is derived from a study of blood T cell repertoires in COVID-19. Study-level information: The United States, Italy and Spain supplied acute and convalescent COVID-19 samples. From T cells, B-cell-depleted T cells, or PBMCs came the material, which was cDNA or gDNA.

The CDR3 is 17 amino acids. The V gene's germline CDR1 is MGHRA and CDR2 YSYEKL. V gave up 0 bases and J gave up 9 bases; unmatched junction bases: 10. Per the study methods: Amplification of reference gene primers was used by the study to estimate nucleated cell counts. The table came from immunoSEQ multiplex PCR; TCRdb's copy has only in-frame clones and leaves some out. That table furnishes V, J and clone size, whereas the DNA furnished D and trimming. The data contain about 220,000 clones, around 84% of them seen just once; the ten biggest clones take up about 10%. This clonotype originated in a man aged 50-60 years with active or convalescent COVID-19. The sequenced material came from peripheral blood. J is TRBJ1-6 and V is TRBV4-1; 8 bases are shared with TRBD1. CDR3 sequence (DNA): TGCGCCAGCAGCCAAGATCTCAGGACAGGGTCTCCTTCACCCCTCCACTTT. This codes for CASSQDLRTGSPSPLHF.